This T cell receptor (beta chain) was retrieved from a study of healthy donors' naive CD4 and CD8 T cells. Notes on the study in general: Bulk sequencing left alpha and beta chains unpaired. Bias from naive T cell homeostatic proliferation was not addressed.

Each TCR library used around 500 ng of total RNA and a linear amplification protocol. One entry per CDR3 protein, called by TCRdb with MiXCR from the reads. Of approximately 180,000 distinct CDR3 sequences in the sample, 65% to 75% were seen once. Germline values: CDR1 DFQATT, CDR2 SNEGSKA (reference sequence). CDR3 length equals 17 residues. V lost 0 bases, J lost 0 bases, and 17 bases lay in between. This clonotype showed up just once. The antigen remains undetermined. The clonotype was recovered from a pool of human donors in good health; the sample pools cells from several healthy donors. The chain is built from TRBV20-1 and TRBJ1-1; maybe TRBD1 (6 bases). The sample comprised naive CD4+ and CD8+ T cells sorted from blood, pooled from several donors. CDR3 sequence (DNA): TGCAGTGCTAGAGATAGTAGGGGACAAGGAATGAACACTGAAGCTTTCTTT. Protein product: CSARDSRGQGMNTEAFF.